A selection of T cell receptor beta chains follows, all from one sample in a study of lymphopenia after photon versus proton radiotherapy. Data came from immunoSEQ multiplex PCR; TCRdb stores just in-frame clones and leaves some out. The sample shows about 45,000 clones, 65% to 90% of them seen only once. Here the sequenced sample was peripheral blood, taken from a patient treated with photon-based radiotherapy. The source is a man aged 35-49 years with gastric cancer. The CDR3 runs from the conserved cysteine through the conserved F or W. A D gene is named only where the DNA matches it firmly. Expanded clones are given a class, and other clones once, few, many or no size at all.

TRBJ2-5	NA	TRBV15	NA	TGTGCCACCAGCAGAGATCTGAGGACGGAGACCCAGTACTTC	CATSRDLRTETQYF
TRBJ1-5	NA	TRBV5-1	NA	TGCGCCAGCAGCCTGTTGGACGGGAATCAGCCCCAGCATTTT	CASSLLDGNQPQHF
TRBJ1-2	NA	TRBV7-9	once	TGTGCCAGCAGCCAACAAATAAAAGTCGGGATCCCGGATGGCTACACCTTC	CASSQQIKVGIPDGYTF
TRBJ1-5	TRBD1	TRBV19	NA	TGTGCCAGTAGTCCGACCAGGGGGCTTTTAGGGAATCAGCCCCAGCATTTT	CASSPTRGLLGNQPQHF
TRBJ2-2	NA	TRBV4-3	NA	TGCGCCAGCAGCGTACGTACGAACACCGGGGAGCTGTTTTTT	CASSVRTNTGELFF
TRBJ2-2	TRBD2	TRBV27	NA	TGTGCCACCCGGACTAGCGTGACCGGGGAGCTGTTTTTT	CATRTSVTGELFF
TRBJ2-5	NA	TRBV2	NA	TGTGCCACCAGGGGGGGGGAAGAGACCCAGTACTTC	CATRGGEETQYF
TRBJ2-1	NA	TRBV30	NA	TGTGCCTGGAGTGGCCGGGCCCAGGAGCAGTTCTTC	CAWSGRAQEQFF
TRBJ1-6	NA	TRBV7-9	NA	TGTGCCAGCAGCGAAGGAGACTACTCACCCCTCCACTTT	CASSEGDYSPLHF
TRBJ1-4	NA	TRBV13	NA	TGTGCCAGCAGCTTAGGGGGAGGAGGTGAAAAACTGTTTTTT	CASSLGGGGEKLFF
TRBJ1-1	NA	TRBV6-1	NA	TGTGCCAGCAGTGAAAGCCGGAACACTGAAGCTTTCTTT	CASSESRNTEAFF
TRBJ1-3	TRBD1	TRBV7-2	NA	TGTGCCAGCAGCTTAGTTCAGGGGGCAGGGTACACCATATATTTT	CASSLVQGAGYTIYF
TRBJ1-5	NA	TRBV10-3	NA	TGTGCCATCAGTGAAAGGGGGAGAGGACAGCCCCAGCATTTT	CAISERGRGQPQHF
TRBJ2-5	NA	TRBV4-1	NA	TGCGCCAGCAGGGGGGGAGGAGACTACCAAGAGACCCAGTACTTC	CASRGGGDYQETQYF
TRBJ1-1	NA	TRBV6-4	NA	TGTGCCATCCCCGAGGCGGCTGGGGCCGAAGCTTTCTTT	CAIPEAAGAEAFF
TRBJ1-5	NA	TRBV5-5	NA	TGTGCCAGCAGCTTGGATAGCAATCAGCCCCAGCATTTT	CASSLDSNQPQHF
TRBJ2-7	NA	TRBV4-2	NA	TGTGCCAGCAGCCACGCGTCTATTGCAGGGGGGCCCCCTTACGAGCAGTACTTC	CASSHASIAGGPPYEQYF
TRBJ1-1	NA	TRBV18	once	TGTGCCAGCTCACCACCGGGTAGGAGTACCGAAGCTTTCTTT	CASSPPGRSTEAFF